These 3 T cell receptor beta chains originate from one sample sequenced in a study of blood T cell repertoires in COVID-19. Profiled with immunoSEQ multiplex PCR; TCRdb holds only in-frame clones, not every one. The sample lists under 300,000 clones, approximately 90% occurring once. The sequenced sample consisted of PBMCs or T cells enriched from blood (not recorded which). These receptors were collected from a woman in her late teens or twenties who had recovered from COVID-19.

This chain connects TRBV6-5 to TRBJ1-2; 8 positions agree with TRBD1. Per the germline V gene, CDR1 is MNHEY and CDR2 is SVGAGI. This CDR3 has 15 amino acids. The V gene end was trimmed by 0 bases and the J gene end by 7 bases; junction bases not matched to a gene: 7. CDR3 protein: CASSYSNQGARGYTF. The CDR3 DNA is TGTGCCAGCAGTTACTCGAACCAGGGGGCGCGTGGCTACACCTTC.

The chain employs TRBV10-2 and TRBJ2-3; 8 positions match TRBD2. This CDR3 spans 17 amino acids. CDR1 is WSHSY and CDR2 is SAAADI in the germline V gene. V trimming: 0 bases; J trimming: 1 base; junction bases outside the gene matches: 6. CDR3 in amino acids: CASSESIRGGGTDTQYF. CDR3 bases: TGCGCCAGCAGTGAGTCGATTCGGGGGGGTGGCACAGATACGCAGTATTTT.

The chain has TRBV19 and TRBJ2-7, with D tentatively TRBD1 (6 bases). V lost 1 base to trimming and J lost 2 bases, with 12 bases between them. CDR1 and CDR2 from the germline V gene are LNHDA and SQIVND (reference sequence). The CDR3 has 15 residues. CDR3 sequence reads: CASSIGLGQTYEQYF. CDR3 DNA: TGTGCCAGTAGTATAGGCCTCGGACAGACCTACGAGCAGTACTTC.